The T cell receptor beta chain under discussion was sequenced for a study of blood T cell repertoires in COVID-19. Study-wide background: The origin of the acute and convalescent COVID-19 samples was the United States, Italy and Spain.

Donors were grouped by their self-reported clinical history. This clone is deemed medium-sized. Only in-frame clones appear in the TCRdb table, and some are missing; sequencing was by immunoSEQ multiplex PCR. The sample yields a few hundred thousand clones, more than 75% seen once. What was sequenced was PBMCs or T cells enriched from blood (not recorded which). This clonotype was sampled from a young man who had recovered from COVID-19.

CDR3 nucleotide sequence: TGTGCCAGCAGCTTCGGCTGGGCGGGCGGCTACACCTTC. Amino acids: CASSFGWAGGYTF. J is TRBJ1-2 and V is TRBV7-9; no definite D call. This CDR3 comprises 13 residues. Germline CDR1 is SEHNR and CDR2 is FQNEAQ (reference sequence). Trimming shortened V by 3 bases and J by 8 bases, and 13 bases separated the two germline ends.